This T cell receptor beta chain was recorded in a study of ipilimumab plus nivolumab after autologous stem cell transplantation. The wider study: Typical patient got four to six ipilimumab doses and seven to nine nivolumab doses (median). DLBCL patients had primary refractory or relapsed disease.

TCRdb keeps only in-frame clones here, not all; method: immunoSEQ multiplex PCR. The table has tens of thousands of clones, nearly 85% seen once. This clone was detected many times. Checkpoint therapy with ipilimumab 1 mg/kg began 14 to 28 days after transplant. The germline V and J ends were trimmed by 1 base and 0 bases, with 10 bases remaining between them. The CDR3 is made up of 16 amino acids. From germline, CDR1 is SGHAT and CDR2 FQNNGV. The source was PBMCs, collected in a trial of ipilimumab plus nivolumab as post-transplant consolidation. This TCR derives from a male donor with diffuse large B-cell lymphoma. The chain couples TRBV11-2 to TRBJ1-3; D not resolved. The CDR3 loop is CASSLGHLNSGNTIYF. Here the CDR3 DNA reads TGTGCCAGCAGCTTAGGACATCTCAACTCTGGAAACACCATATATTTT.